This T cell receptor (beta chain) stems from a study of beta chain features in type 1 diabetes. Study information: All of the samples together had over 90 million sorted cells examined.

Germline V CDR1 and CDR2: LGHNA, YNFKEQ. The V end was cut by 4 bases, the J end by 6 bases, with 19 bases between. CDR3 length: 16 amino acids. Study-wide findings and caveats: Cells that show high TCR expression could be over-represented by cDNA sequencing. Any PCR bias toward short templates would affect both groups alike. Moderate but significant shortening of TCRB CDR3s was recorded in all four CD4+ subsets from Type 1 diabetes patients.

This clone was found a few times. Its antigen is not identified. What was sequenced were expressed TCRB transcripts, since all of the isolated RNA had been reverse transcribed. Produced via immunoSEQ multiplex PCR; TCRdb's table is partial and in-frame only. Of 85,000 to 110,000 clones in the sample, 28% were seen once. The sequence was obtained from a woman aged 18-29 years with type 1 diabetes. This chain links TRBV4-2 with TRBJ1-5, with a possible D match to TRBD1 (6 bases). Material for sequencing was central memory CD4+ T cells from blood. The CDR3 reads CASSPWTVQLGQPQHF. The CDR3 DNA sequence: TGTGCCAGCAGCCCTTGGACAGTCCAGCTGGGTCAGCCCCAGCATTTT.